This entry features one T cell receptor (beta chain) sequence. The antigen is unknown. The source of the sample is a study of radiotherapy plus CTLA-4 blockade in lung cancer. Across the whole study: Objective responses were seen in around a sixth of patients, disease control in approximately 30%.

With 2 bases clipped from V and 0 bases from J, the junction kept 4 bases outside the gene matches. Germline CDR1 is GTSNPN and CDR2 is SVGIG (reference sequence). CDR3 length: 14 residues. The study's findings and limits: Following radiotherapy plus ipilimumab, tumor-derived TCR clones expanded in the blood.

TCRdb's table, derived via immunoSEQ multiplex PCR, lists solely in-frame clones and lacks some. The sample lists about 91,000 clones, roughly 70% seen once, with over 12% in the top ten. The clonotype originates from a human donor with non-small cell lung cancer that progressed on radiotherapy plus ipilimumab. V gene TRBV30 combines with J gene TRBJ2-7; TRBD1 matches 7 bases. Sequences were derived from peripheral blood, sampled from a patient treated with radiotherapy plus ipilimumab. The CDR3 reads CAWSLQGSSYEQYF. In DNA, the CDR3 is TGTGCCTGGAGTCTACAGGGGTCCTCCTACGAGCAGTACTTC.